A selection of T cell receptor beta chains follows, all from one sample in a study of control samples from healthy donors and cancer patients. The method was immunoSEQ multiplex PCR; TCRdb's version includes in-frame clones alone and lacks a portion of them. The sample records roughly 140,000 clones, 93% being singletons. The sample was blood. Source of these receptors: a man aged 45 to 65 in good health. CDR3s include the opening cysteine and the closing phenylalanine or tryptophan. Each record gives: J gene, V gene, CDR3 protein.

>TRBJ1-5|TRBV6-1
CASSEWGAPNQPQHF
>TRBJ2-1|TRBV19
CASSMRPGARDVAFF
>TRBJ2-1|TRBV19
CASSSGLAGVNEQFF
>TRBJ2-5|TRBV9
CASSVKGVREETQYF
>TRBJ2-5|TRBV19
CASRPLAEKETQYF
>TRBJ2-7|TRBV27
CASSLSGSPYEQYF
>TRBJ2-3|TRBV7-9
CASSRGLAGENF
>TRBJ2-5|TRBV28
CAGGSGGGMGETQYF
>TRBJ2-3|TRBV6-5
CATRTDTQYF
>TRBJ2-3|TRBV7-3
CASSSSGTSTDTQYF
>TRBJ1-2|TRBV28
CASSLNVGDGYTF
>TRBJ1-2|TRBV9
CASSAPRQEINYGYTF
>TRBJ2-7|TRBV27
CASSSAGFGEQYF
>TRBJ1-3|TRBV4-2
CASSQERGLGNTIYF
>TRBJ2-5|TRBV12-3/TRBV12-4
CASNLGQGETQYF
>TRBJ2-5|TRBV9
CASSFGLAGETQYF
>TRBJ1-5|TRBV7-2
CASSLFGRANQPQHF
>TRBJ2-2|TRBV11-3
CASSPRTGSTGELFF
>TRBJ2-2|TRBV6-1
CASSEQINTGELFF
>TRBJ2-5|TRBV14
CASSHGETQYF
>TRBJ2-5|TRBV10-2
CASTTGGFYGQETQYF
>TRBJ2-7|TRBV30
CAWSILGYEQYF
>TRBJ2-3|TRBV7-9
CASSLAGGGTSTDTQYF
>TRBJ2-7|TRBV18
CASSPLGDEQYF
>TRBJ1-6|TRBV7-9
CASSLEGQGTSPLHF
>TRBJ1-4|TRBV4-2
CASSQDTYRPSGENEKLFF
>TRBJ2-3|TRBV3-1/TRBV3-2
CASSQGLRGTDTQYF
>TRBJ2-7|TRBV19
CASSMGTSGRYEQYF
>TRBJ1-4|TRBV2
CASSARTVNEKLFF
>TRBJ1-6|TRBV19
CASSFPNSPLHF
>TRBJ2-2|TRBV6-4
CASSESGETGELFF
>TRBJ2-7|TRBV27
CATRGTGRPYEQYF
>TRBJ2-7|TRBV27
CASRDVQGVYEQYF
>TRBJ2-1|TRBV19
CASSPTAGTIYNEQFF
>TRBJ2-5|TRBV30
CAWSALMDRGQETQYF
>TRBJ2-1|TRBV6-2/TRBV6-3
CASSYWDNEQFF
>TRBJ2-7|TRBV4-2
CASSPYSAGGFSHEQYF
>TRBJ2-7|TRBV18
CASSSMGTSGRTYEQYF
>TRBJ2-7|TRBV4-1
CASSQLAGGFYEQYF
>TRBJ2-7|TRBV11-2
CASSQTGTSGYEQYF
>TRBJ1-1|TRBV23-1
CASSLPGLPNTEAFF
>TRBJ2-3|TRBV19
CASKMLGSGGTDTQYF
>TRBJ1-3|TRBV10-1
CASSTGTSGNTIYF
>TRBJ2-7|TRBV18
CASSSWDRGPDEQYF
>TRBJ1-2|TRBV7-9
CASSPTRQGDGYTF
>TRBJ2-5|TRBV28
CASSFQTSASGETQYF
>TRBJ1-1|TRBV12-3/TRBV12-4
CASSSSGYTEAFF
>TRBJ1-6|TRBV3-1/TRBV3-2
CASSQVENSPLHF
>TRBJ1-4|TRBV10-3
CAISENRASDEKLFF
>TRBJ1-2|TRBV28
CASSLEGLPYGYTF
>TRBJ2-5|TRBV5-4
CASRTGEQETQYF
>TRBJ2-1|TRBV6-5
CASSYPGLAGGNEQFF
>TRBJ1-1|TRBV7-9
CASSLAGTVTEAFF
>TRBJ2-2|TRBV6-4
CASKKDRNTGELFF
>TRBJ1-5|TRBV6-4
CASSPDRTNQPQHF
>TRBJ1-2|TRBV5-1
CASSLAETGTGSGGYGYTF